This TCR beta chain emerged from a study of T cell responses to AZD1222 COVID-19 vaccine. Study-wide findings and caveats: Reportedly, nearly half the spike-specific TCRs target unmutated variant regions. Spike-specific TCR repertoires showed rising breadth and depth after two AZD1222 doses.

Libraries were prepared by immunoSEQ multiplex PCR; TCRdb keeps only in-frame clonotypes and omits some of them. The sample comprises about 100,000 clones, about 90% of which are singletons, and approximately 15% rests with the top ten. This clone has just one count. The antigen remains unidentified. This TCR was sampled from an adult in good health. The sample was peripheral blood, taken on day 0 of AZD1222 vaccination.

For the CDR3, the DNA is TGTGCCAGCAGCACGGGACTACCTTACGAGCAGTACTTC. Its protein product is CASSTGLPYEQYF. The genes are TRBV6-5 and TRBJ2-7; the match to TRBD2 covers 7 bases. Unmatched junction bases numbered 6, after V lost 6 bases and J lost 4 bases. CDR1 is MNHEY, CDR2 SVGAGI, per germline. This CDR3 has 13 residues.